The TCR beta chain described here comes from a study of T-cell reconstitution after alpha-beta-depleted transplantation in children. TCRbeta library construction was performed incorporating unique molecular identifiers. Each CDR3 protein is one row after TCRdb ran MiXCR on the PCR reads. The sample contains fewer than 700,000 distinct CDR3 sequences, roughly 13% of which appear only once. This CDR3 is built from 14 residues. Looked up from germline, CDR1 is MRHNA and CDR2 is SNTAGT. V was cut by 5 bases and J by 7 bases, with 12 bases left in between. Broader study findings: Newly made T cells mostly supplied T-cell counts and diversity one year after transplant. Surviving recipient T cells and thymic progenitors accounted for the high day-60 TCRbeta diversity observed in some patients.

As regards this clonotype: Its antigen is unidentified.

The receptor's source is a male patient under 18 who had a stem cell transplant for acute myeloid leukemia, so the T cells may come from the graft donor. This material consisted of PBMCs, mostly from graft donor cells, taken 360 days after TCRalphabeta/CD19-depleted stem cell transplant. The rearrangement uses TRBV6-4 and TRBJ1-6; maybe TRBD1 (6 bases). CDR3 sequence: CASSRWTANSPLHF. CDR3 nucleotide sequence: TGTGCCAGCAGTCGTTGGACAGCCAATTCACCCCTCCACTTT.